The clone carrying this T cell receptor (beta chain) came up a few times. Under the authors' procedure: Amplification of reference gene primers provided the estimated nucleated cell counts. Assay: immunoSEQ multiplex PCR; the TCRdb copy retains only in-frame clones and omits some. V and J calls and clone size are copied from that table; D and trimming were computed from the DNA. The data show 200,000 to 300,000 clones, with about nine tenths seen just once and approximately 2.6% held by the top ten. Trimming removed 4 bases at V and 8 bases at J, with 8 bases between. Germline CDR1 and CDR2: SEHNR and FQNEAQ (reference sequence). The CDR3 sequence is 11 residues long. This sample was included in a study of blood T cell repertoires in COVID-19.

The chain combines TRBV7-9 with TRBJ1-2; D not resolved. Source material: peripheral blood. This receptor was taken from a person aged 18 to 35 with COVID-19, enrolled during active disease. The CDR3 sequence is CASSSFGGYTF. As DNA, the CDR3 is TGTGCCAGCAGCTCTTTCGGGGGCTACACCTTC.